The 21 T cell receptor beta chains below come from one sample, sequenced in a study of metastatic and nonmetastatic thyroid tumors. Thyroid surgery was preceded by no treatment in any patient. TCRdb used MiXCR to call clones anew from the PCR reads. The sample contains 30,000 to 45,000 clones, under 25% of which appear only once. The source material was blood. All receptors come from a female donor with papillary thyroid cancer or a benign thyroid nodule (not recorded which). Some clones in this sample may be carry-over from other donors' samples.

This rearrangement joins TRBV20-1 to TRBJ2-1; D is possibly TRBD1 (5 bases). The length of the CDR3 is 13 residues. Deletions cut 3 bases from V and 8 bases from J, with 14 bases between. Germline V lookup: CDR1 DFQATT, CDR2 SNEGSKA (reference sequence). The DNA for the CDR3 is TGCAGTGCTAGTAAGACAGATTCCCATGAGCAGTTCTTC. Amino acids: CSASKTDSHEQFF.

V usage is TRBV11-1 and J usage is TRBJ2-1; D possibly uses TRBD1 or TRBD2 (6 bases each). The CDR3 consists of 16 residues. V dropped 2 bases and J dropped 5 bases, with 16 bases sitting between them. Germline-derived CDR1 and CDR2 are SGHAT and FQDESV (reference sequence). The CDR3 coding sequence is TGTGCCAGCAGCTTAACGGGGGCCCCCCAGAACAATGAGCAGTTCTTC. It translates to CASSLTGAPQNNEQFF. The variable domain in full, completed from reference TRBV11-1 and TRBJ2-1, reads EAEVAQSPRYKITEKSQAVAFWCDPISGHATLYWYRQILGQGPELLVQFQDESVVDDSQLPKDRFSAERLKGVDSTLKIQPAELGDSAMYLCASSLTGAPQNNEQFFGPGTRLTVL.

Remarks on this clone: As the CDR3 is not closed by the conserved phenylalanine or tryptophan, this likely results from a read error. This chain uses TRBV3-1 with TRBJ1-2, with D maybe TRBD1 (5 bases). The CDR3 has 14 residues. Germline CDR1 reads LGHDT; CDR2 reads YNNKEL (reference sequence). This CDR3 reads CASSQVSGREGYTL. Written as DNA, the CDR3 is TGTGCCAGCAGTCAAGTATCAGGGCGAGAGGGCTACACCCTC.

This clone was seen repeatedly, ten times or more. The V call is TRBV18, the J call TRBJ2-2; 7 bases are a match to TRBD1. The V and J ends lost 5 bases and 1 base, in that order; junction bases with no gene match: 7. Germline V CDR1 and CDR2: KGHSH, LQKENI. This CDR3 contains 16 residues. The CDR3 nucleotides are TGTGCCAGCTCAGCCGACAGGGTCGTGAACACCGGGGAGCTGTTTTTT. Translating gives CASSADRVVNTGELFF.

This chain connects TRBV19 to TRBJ2-2; weak D call: TRBD2 (5 bases). Germline V gives CDR1 LNHDA, CDR2 SQIVND (reference sequence). Deletions cut 4 bases from V and 3 bases from J, with 15 bases between. The CDR3 contains 16 residues. CDR3 DNA: TGTGCCAGTAGTAAAGAAAACCTCGGGGACACCGGGGAGCTGTTTTTT. Its translation is CASSKENLGDTGELFF.

This clone appeared a few times. This chain links TRBV28 with TRBJ2-7, with a weak D call TRBD1 (5 bases). Trimming shortened V by 9 bases and J by 6 bases, and 15 bases separated the two germline ends. Looked up from germline, CDR1 is MDHEN and CDR2 is SYDVKM. The CDR3 is 12 residues long. The CDR3 sequence is CASIFQGSEQYF. The CDR3 DNA sequence: TGTGCCAGTATTTTTCAGGGTTCCGAGCAGTACTTC.

Many counts were recorded for this clone. The chain is built from TRBV10-3 and TRBJ2-1; 7 bases are shared with TRBD2. Germline-derived CDR1 and CDR2 are ENHRY and SYGVKD. Trimming at V came to 3 bases and at J to 2 bases, leaving 4 bases not matched to a gene. The CDR3 extends over 15 amino acids. CDR3 nucleotides: TGTGCCATCAGTGAATCTGGACTAGCCTACAATGAGCAGTTCTTC. Encoded protein: CAISESGLAYNEQFF.

This rearrangement joins TRBV25-1 to TRBJ2-2; D remains unclear. Germline lookup yields CDR1 MGHDK and CDR2 SYGVNS. The length of the CDR3 is 14 residues. CDR3: CSISGNEETGELFF. CDR3 coding DNA: TGTTCCATCAGTGGGAACGAGGAAACCGGGGAGCTGTTTTTT.

The CDR3 is CSARVTGERNSPLHF. CDR3 bases: TGCAGTGCTAGAGTGACAGGGGAAAGAAATTCACCCCTCCACTTT. J is TRBJ1-6 and V is TRBV20-1; TRBD1 matches at 8 bases. The CDR3 is made up of 15 amino acids. Germline CDR1 is DFQATT and CDR2 is SNEGSKA (reference sequence). V trimming: 1 base; J trimming: 7 bases; junction bases outside the gene matches: 6.

This clone was recorded a few times. A much larger clone sits a single nucleotide away, making a read error possible. The J gene is TRBJ2-3, the V gene TRBV27; D ambiguous. Germline CDR1 reads MNHEY; CDR2 reads SMNVEV (reference sequence). CDR3 length equals 11 residues. V gave up 7 bases and J gave up 2 bases, with 4 bases separating them. CDR3 nucleotides: TGTGCCAGCATCACCACAGATACGCAGTATTTT. This sequence encodes CASITTDTQYF.

This clone was recorded a few times. The rearrangement links TRBV15 to TRBJ2-7; D not resolved. In germline, CDR1 is LNHNV, CDR2 YYDKDF (reference sequence). V was shortened by 2 bases and J by 6 bases, with 8 bases between the two germline ends. This CDR3 comprises 12 residues. The CDR3 spells CATSRYETEQYF. The CDR3 coding sequence is TGTGCCACCAGCAGATATGAGACCGAGCAGTACTTC.

This clone appeared many times. The chain is built from TRBV20-1 and TRBJ2-1, with 10 nucleotides matching TRBD1. Germline-derived CDR1 and CDR2 are DFQATT and SNEGSKA (reference sequence). J was trimmed by 6 bases and V by 5 bases; bases with no gene match: 7. The CDR3 has 14 amino acids. CDR3 sequence (DNA): TGCAGTGCTTATAGACAGGGGGCAATCAATGAGCAGTTCTTC. Encoded protein: CSAYRQGAINEQFF.

The V call is TRBV19, the J call TRBJ1-2, with D perhaps matching TRBD1 (5 bases). Germline CDR1 reads LNHDA; CDR2 reads SQIVND (reference sequence). The germline V and J ends were trimmed by 6 bases and 9 bases, with 8 bases remaining between them. This CDR3 has 10 amino acids. The CDR3 nucleotides are TGTGCCAGTAGGGACATAAGCTACACCTTC. Translating it yields CASRDISYTF.

This clone has only a few counts. The CDR3 sequence is CASSELAGGSETQYF. CDR3 DNA: TGTGCCAGCAGTGAACTAGCGGGAGGTAGTGAGACCCAGTACTTC. V is TRBV6-1 and J is TRBJ2-5; 11 nucleotides line up with TRBD2. Germline V gene sequence: CDR1 MNHNS, CDR2 SASEGT. V lost 2 bases to trimming and J lost 5 bases; unmatched junction nucleotides: 4. This CDR3 spans 15 amino acids.

This clone was counted many times. This rearrangement joins TRBV15 to TRBJ1-2, with 7 bases aligning to TRBD1. The CDR3 consists of 13 residues. CDR1 is LNHNV, CDR2 YYDKDF, per germline (reference sequence). The V and J ends lost 1 base and 4 bases, in that order; junction bases with no gene match: 0. CDR3 DNA: TGTGCCACCAGCAGAGCAGGGGGCTATGGCTACACCTTC. Amino acids: CATSRAGGYGYTF.

The sample holds many counts of this clone. This chain joins TRBV5-5 and TRBJ1-1, with a possible D match to TRBD1 (5 bases). The CDR3 is made up of 15 amino acids. Germline CDR1 is SGHKS and CDR2 is YYEKEE (reference sequence). With 2 bases removed from V and 0 bases from J, the gap between germline ends came to 11 bases. The CDR3 DNA follows: TGTGCCAGCAGCTTATTAACGGGACTGAACACTGAAGCTTTCTTT. Translated: CASSLLTGLNTEAFF.

This clone came up many times. Compared with germline, one end of the junction differs, possibly owing to a read error. This chain connects TRBV7-3 to TRBJ1-6; D unclear. This CDR3 spans 13 amino acids. Germline-derived CDR1 and CDR2 are SGHTA and FQGTGA. For the CDR3, the DNA is TGTGTCAGCAGCTTAAATATGGATTCACCCCTCCACTTT. Its protein is CVSSLNMDSPLHF.

The V gene is TRBV24-1, the J gene TRBJ2-7; the D gene is possibly TRBD2 (5 bases). Trimming removed 6 bases at V and 1 base at J, with 21 bases between. This CDR3 contains 17 residues. CDR1 is KGHDR and CDR2 is SFDVKD in the germline V gene. This chain's CDR3 is CATSYPGSVRDSYEQYF. CDR3 sequence (DNA): TGTGCCACCAGTTATCCGGGATCGGTTCGGGATTCCTACGAGCAGTACTTC.

This clone is deemed medium-sized (0.01 to 0.1%). This chain links TRBV28 with TRBJ2-1; 10 bases are shared with TRBD2. The V gene end was trimmed by 4 bases and the J gene end by 12 bases; junction bases not matched to a gene: 9. CDR1 and CDR2 from the germline V gene are MDHEN and SYDVKM. The CDR3 contains 14 residues. CDR3 loop: CASSSGLAWDPQFF. CDR3 DNA sequence: TGTGCCAGCAGTTCGGGACTAGCGTGGGATCCGCAGTTCTTC.

A word on this clone: This likely comes from a read error, as the CDR3 has no conserved phenylalanine or tryptophan at its end. No DNA is shown, since the ends of the CDR3 on it are uncertain; the CDR3 is the one TCRdb lists. The chain carries TRBV7-3 and TRBJ2-2. Germline CDR1 and CDR2: SGHTA and FQGTGA. The CDR3 extends over 12 residues, inclusive of both ends. CDR3 region: CASSLLVGFGAG.

This clone was detected a few times. The chain uses TRBV12-3 or TRBV12-4 and TRBJ2-7; 12 bases align to TRBD2. This CDR3 comprises 16 residues. V lost 6 bases and J lost 5; bases outside the gene matches: 11. CDR3 nucleotides: TGTGCCAGCAGAAGTACCCCTAGCGGGAGGGGACACGAGCAGTACTTC. Amino acid sequence: CASRSTPSGRGHEQYF.